This is a list of T cell receptor beta chains from one sample in a study of CD8 T cells in ankylosing spondylitis. Each CDR3 protein gets one entry after TCRdb re-called the 5' RACE reads with MiXCR. The sample has some 37,000 distinct CDR3 sequences, approximately 5.9% seen once; the top ten hold roughly 12%. The sequencing input was blood, either unsorted or a sorted T cell fraction (not recorded which). These receptors all stem from a male donor with ankylosing spondylitis or in good health (not recorded which). Each CDR3 is given with its conserved first and last residue. The D gene is left open where the match is weak. The listing skips clone size in some rows; elsewhere it reads once, few, many or a size class.

D gene: TRBD1
clone size: many
V gene: TRBV5-1
J gene: TRBJ2-2
CDR3 protein: CASSPTGVPGELFF
CDR3 DNA: TGCGCCAGCAGCCCCACAGGGGTGCCCGGGGAGCTGTTTTTT

D gene: .
clone size: many
V gene: TRBV2
J gene: TRBJ2-1
CDR3 protein: CASSLFKEGYNEQFF
CDR3 DNA: TGTGCCAGCTCCCTCTTTAAGGAGGGGTACAATGAGCAGTTCTTC

D gene: TRBD2
clone size: .
V gene: TRBV5-1
J gene: TRBJ2-3
CDR3 protein: CVSSFAISSGSPDTQYF
CDR3 DNA: TGCGTCAGCAGCTTCGCCATAAGTAGCGGGAGCCCAGATACGCAGTATTTT

D gene: .
clone size: .
V gene: TRBV7-9
J gene: TRBJ2-3
CDR3 protein: CASSLNIDTQYF
CDR3 DNA: TGTGCCAGCAGCTTAAATATAGATACGCAGTATTTT

D gene: .
clone size: .
V gene: TRBV12-3/TRBV12-4
J gene: TRBJ2-2
CDR3 protein: CASRGGLDVGELFF
CDR3 DNA: TGTGCCAGCAGAGGGGGACTGGACGTCGGGGAGCTGTTTTTT

D gene: TRBD2
clone size: many
V gene: TRBV5-1
J gene: TRBJ2-1
CDR3 protein: CASSPTSGRSLYNEQFF
CDR3 DNA: TGCGCCAGCAGCCCTACTAGCGGGAGGTCCCTCTACAATGAGCAGTTCTTC

D gene: .
clone size: .
V gene: TRBV12-3/TRBV12-4
J gene: TRBJ1-3
CDR3 protein: CTFSLGRASVSSGNTIYF
CDR3 DNA: TGTACCTTCAGTTTGGGGCGGGCCAGCGTCAGCTCTGGAAACACCATATATTTT

D gene: .
clone size: many
V gene: TRBV20-1
J gene: TRBJ2-6
CDR3 protein: CSARDSAAPYSGANVLTF
CDR3 DNA: TGCAGTGCTAGAGATTCAGCGGCTCCTTATAGTGGGGCCAACGTCCTGACTTTC

D gene: .
clone size: many
V gene: TRBV5-1
J gene: TRBJ1-2
CDR3 protein: CASSLGRSRYGYTF
CDR3 DNA: TGCGCCAGCAGCCTCGGACGCTCGCGATATGGCTACACCTTC

D gene: .
clone size: many
V gene: TRBV5-1
J gene: TRBJ2-7
CDR3 protein: CASTELGIAYEQYF
CDR3 DNA: TGCGCCAGCACAGAATTGGGTATTGCCTACGAGCAGTACTTC